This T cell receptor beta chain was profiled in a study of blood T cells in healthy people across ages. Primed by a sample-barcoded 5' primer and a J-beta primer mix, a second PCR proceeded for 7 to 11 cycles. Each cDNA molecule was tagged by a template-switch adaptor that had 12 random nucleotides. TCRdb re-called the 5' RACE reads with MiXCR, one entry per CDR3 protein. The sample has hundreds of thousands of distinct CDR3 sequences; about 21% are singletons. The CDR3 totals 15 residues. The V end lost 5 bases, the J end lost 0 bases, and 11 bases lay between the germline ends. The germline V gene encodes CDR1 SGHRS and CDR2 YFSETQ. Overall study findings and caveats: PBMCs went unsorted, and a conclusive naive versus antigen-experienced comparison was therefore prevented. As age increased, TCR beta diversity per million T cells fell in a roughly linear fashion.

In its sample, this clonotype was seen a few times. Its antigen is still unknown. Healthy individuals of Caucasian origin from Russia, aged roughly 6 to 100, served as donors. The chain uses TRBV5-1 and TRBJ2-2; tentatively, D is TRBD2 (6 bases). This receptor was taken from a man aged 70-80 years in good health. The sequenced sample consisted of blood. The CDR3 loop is CASRGSGTNTGELFF. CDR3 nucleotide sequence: TGCGCCAGCAGAGGTAGCGGAACGAACACCGGGGAGCTGTTTTTT.